The rows below give T cell receptor beta chains drawn from one sample of a study of human T cells and chemical hapten exposure. TCRdb recomputed calls from the RACE reads with MiXCR, one row per CDR3 protein. The table has some 36,000 distinct CDR3 sequences, 6.5% to 8% seen once. Sequenced here: whole blood, sampled in connection with sensitization to the hapten diphenylcyclopropenone (DPC). Source of these receptors: a woman aged 45 to 65 with alopecia areata. Some clones in this sample may be carry-over from other donors' samples. Each CDR3 is given with its conserved first and last residue. The D gene is left open where the match is weak. A clone size is listed for some rows: how often the clone was seen (once, few, many), or a class if it is expanded.

clone_size	cdr3_length	d_call	j_call	v_call	cdr3_nt	cdr3_aa
many	13	-	TRBJ2-5	TRBV6-1	TGTGCCAGCAGTGGATACCGCGGAGTGAGCCAGTACTTC	CASSGYRGVSQYF
many	11	-	TRBJ2-1	TRBV10-2	TGCGCCAGCACTGGGGACAATGAGCAGTTCTTC	CASTGDNEQFF
many	14	-	TRBJ2-1	TRBV18	TGTGCCAGCTCACCACCCCAGGTAGGGAATGAGCAGTTCTTC	CASSPPQVGNEQFF
once	12	-	TRBJ1-4	TRBV10-1	TGCGCCAGTCGGGGAGCTAATGAAAAACTGTTTTTT	CASRGANEKLFF
many	15	TRBD1	TRBJ2-7	TRBV2	TGTGCCAGCAGTGAAAACCTGGGACAGGGGAACGAGCAGTACTTC	CASSENLGQGNEQYF
many	13	-	TRBJ1-1	TRBV6-4	TGTGCCAGCAGTGAATCGATGCAGACTGAAGCTTTCTTT	CASSESMQTEAFF
-	16	TRBD2	TRBJ2-2	TRBV3-1	TGTGCCAGCAGCTTACTAGCGGGGGTGAACACCGGGGAGCTGTTTTTT	CASSLLAGVNTGELFF
many	14	-	TRBJ2-7	TRBV18	TGTGCCAGCTCACCACGGGGGGCTGCCTACGAGCAGTACTTC	CASSPRGAAYEQYF
few	16	TRBD1	TRBJ2-5	TRBV5-6	TGTGCCAGCAGCTTGGAAACAGGGGCTATCCAAGAGACCCAGTACTTC	CASSLETGAIQETQYF
-	16	TRBD2	TRBJ2-5	TRBV11-2	TGTGCCAGCAGCTACCCCATGGGCGGGGGGCCAGAGACCCAGTACTTC	CASSYPMGGGPETQYF
many	17	-	TRBJ2-2	TRBV9	TGTGCCAGCAGCATCAGAGGGGACGGAGTAGGTACCGGGGAGCTGTTTTTT	CASSIRGDGVGTGELFF
-	12	-	TRBJ2-1	TRBV29-1	TGCAGCGTTCAAATCGGGGGCAATGAGCAGTTCTTC	CSVQIGGNEQFF
many	14	TRBD2	TRBJ2-1	TRBV7-6	TGTGCCAGCAGCTTAACGGGAGGGCTTGATGAGCAGTTCTTC	CASSLTGGLDEQFF
few	10	-	TRBJ2-1	TRBV29-1	TGCAGCGGGCAGGGCAATGAGCAGTTCTTC	CSGQGNEQFF
-	15	TRBD2	TRBJ2-1	TRBV20-1	TGCAGTGCTAGAGAACTAGCGGGGGTCTACAATGAGCAGTTCTTC	CSARELAGVYNEQFF
medium-sized	12	TRBD1	TRBJ2-7	TRBV11-1	TGTGCCAGCAGCCCGGACAGGGACGAGCAGTACTTC	CASSPDRDEQYF
-	15	TRBD1	TRBJ2-3	TRBV12-3/TRBV12-4	TGTGCCAGCAGTTCCGGGACAGGCAGGACAGATACGCAGTATTTT	CASSSGTGRTDTQYF
few	16	TRBD2	TRBJ2-7	TRBV7-2	TGTGCCAGCAGCTTATTCCCCGCGGGACTAGCATCCGAGCAGTACTTC	CASSLFPAGLASEQYF
-	15	-	TRBJ2-2	TRBV7-3	TGTGCCAGCAGCCAACTAGGATGGTCAACCGGGGAGCTGTTTTTT	CASSQLGWSTGELFF
many	13	-	TRBJ2-5	TRBV11-1	TGTGCCAGCAGCTTAGGCCAGCAAGAGACCCAGTACTTC	CASSLGQQETQYF
-	17	TRBD1	TRBJ1-5	TRBV12-3/TRBV12-4	TGTGCCAGCACCCCGGGACAGGGCTTTTCTAGCAATCAGCCCCAGCATTTT	CASTPGQGFSSNQPQHF
many	14	TRBD2	TRBJ2-1	TRBV7-3	TGTGCCAGCAGCCCGGGACTAACCGACAATGAGCAGTTCTTC	CASSPGLTDNEQFF
-	15	-	TRBJ1-1	TRBV6-6	TGTGCCAGCAGTTACTCTCTTGGAGGCAACACTGAAGCTTTCTTT	CASSYSLGGNTEAFF
many	14	-	TRBJ1-5	TRBV7-3	TGTGCCAGCAGCTTAGAGGGTGGAAATCAGCCCCAGCATTTT	CASSLEGGNQPQHF
-	10	-	TRBJ1-1	TRBV21-1	TGTGCCAGCCACAGGGTAGGTGCTTTCTTT	CASHRVGAFF
-	14	-	TRBJ2-5	TRBV7-6	TGTGCCAGCAGCTTAGGTCCGGAGGGAGAGACCCAGTACTTC	CASSLGPEGETQYF
-	13	-	TRBJ2-2	TRBV5-1	TGCGCCAGCAGCGTTAGCGTGTCCGGGGAGCTGTTTTTT	CASSVSVSGELFF
many	17	TRBD2	TRBJ2-5	TRBV5-1	TGCGCCAGCAGCCGCGCCCTCACTAGCGGGAGTCGAGAGACCCAGTACTTC	CASSRALTSGSRETQYF
few	13	-	TRBJ1-1	TRBV11-3	TGTGCCAGCAGCTTAGATGGGGGTACTGAAGCTTTCTTT	CASSLDGGTEAFF
few	16	TRBD2	TRBJ2-1	TRBV20-1	TGCAGTGCGAGCCCCCCCGGGACTAGCGGGAGGAATGAGCAGTTCTTC	CSASPPGTSGRNEQFF
-	12	-	TRBJ2-1	TRBV11-2	TGTGCCAGCAGCCTGGGGGGACATGAGCAGTTCTTC	CASSLGGHEQFF
few	11	-	TRBJ2-5	TRBV29-1	TGCATCGCCGGGATCCAAGAGACCCAGTACTTC	CIAGIQETQYF
few	14	-	TRBJ2-6	TRBV29-1	TGCAGCGTTGGAATGGGGGCTGGGGCCAACGTCCTGACTTTC	CSVGMGAGANVLTF
-	13	-	TRBJ2-7	TRBV7-6	TGTGCCAGCAGCGCAACTCCGGGGGTCGAGCAGTACTTC	CASSATPGVEQYF
many	15	TRBD1	TRBJ1-5	TRBV18	TGTGCCAGCTCACCACTAGACAGGGGCAATCAGCCCCAGCATTTT	CASSPLDRGNQPQHF
many	16	TRBD1	TRBJ1-5	TRBV27	TGTGCCAGCAGTTCCCGGACAGGGCGGGGGCATCAGCCCCAGCATTTT	CASSSRTGRGHQPQHF
-	15	TRBD2	TRBJ2-1	TRBV7-9	TGTGCCAGCAGCCCGTGGGGGGGTTCCTACAATGAGCAGTTCTTC	CASSPWGGSYNEQFF
many	16	-	TRBJ1-4	TRBV21-1	TGTGCCAGCAGCAAACTCCGCCCAACCAATAATGAAAAACTGTTTTTT	CASSKLRPTNNEKLFF
many	14	-	TRBJ1-1	TRBV7-2	TGTGCCAGCAGCTTAGGACGGGCGAACACTGAAGCTTTCTTT	CASSLGRANTEAFF
many	15	-	TRBJ1-5	TRBV9	TGTGCCAGCAGCCCCCGATCCGATAGCAATCAGCCCCAGCATTTT	CASSPRSDSNQPQHF
-	15	TRBD2	TRBJ2-5	TRBV19	TGTGCCAGTAGTCTGGGACTAGCGGGAAAGGTGACCCAGTACTTC	CASSLGLAGKVTQYF
many	14	TRBD2	TRBJ2-1	TRBV5-1	TGCGCCAGCAGCTTGGGCGGGAGGGAAGGTGAGCAGTTCTTC	CASSLGGREGEQFF
-	12	TRBD2	TRBJ2-7	TRBV20-1	TGCAGTGCTGCGGGGGACCCCTACGAGCAGTACTTC	CSAAGDPYEQYF
many	14	-	TRBJ1-2	TRBV10-3	TGTGCCATCAGTGACTCCTCCGGGGAGTATGGCTACACCTTC	CAISDSSGEYGYTF